The source of this T cell receptor beta chain is a study of T cells in Graves' hyperthyroidism and ophthalmopathy. Deletions cut 6 bases from V and 5 bases from J, with 14 bases between. Germline V gene sequence: CDR1 LNHDA, CDR2 SQIVND (reference sequence). The CDR3 totals 14 residues. RNA transcripts served as the template for amplifying TCR beta CDR3 regions. TCR CDR3 regions were first amplified by RT-PCR with HTBI primers. TCRdb passed the multiplex PCR reads through MiXCR, listing each CDR3 protein once. The sample carries around 350,000 distinct CDR3 sequences, about 25% recorded once. The sequencing input was blood. V and J are TRBV19 and TRBJ2-1; D tentatively reads TRBD1 or TRBD2 (8 bases each). This sequence was found in a man aged 50 to 59 with Graves' hyperthyroidism. DNA of the CDR3: TGTGCCAGTAGAGTAGCGGGACAGGACAATGAGCAGTTCTTC. Its translation is CASRVAGQDNEQFF.